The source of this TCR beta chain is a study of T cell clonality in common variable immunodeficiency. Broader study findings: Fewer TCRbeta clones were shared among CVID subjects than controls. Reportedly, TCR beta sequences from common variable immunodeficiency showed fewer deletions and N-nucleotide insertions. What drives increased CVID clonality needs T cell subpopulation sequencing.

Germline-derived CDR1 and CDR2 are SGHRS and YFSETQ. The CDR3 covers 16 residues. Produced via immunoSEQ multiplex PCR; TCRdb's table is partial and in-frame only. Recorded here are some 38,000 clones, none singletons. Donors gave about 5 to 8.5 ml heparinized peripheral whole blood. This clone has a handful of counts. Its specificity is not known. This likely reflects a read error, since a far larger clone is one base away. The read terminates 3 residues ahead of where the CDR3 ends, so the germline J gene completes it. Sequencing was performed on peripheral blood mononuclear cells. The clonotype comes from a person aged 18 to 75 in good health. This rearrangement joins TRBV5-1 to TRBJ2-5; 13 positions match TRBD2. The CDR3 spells CASSLGTSGGQGTQYF. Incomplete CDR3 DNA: TGCGCCAGCAGCTTGGGGACTAGCGGGGGACAAGGGACC. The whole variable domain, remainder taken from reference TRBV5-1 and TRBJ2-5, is KAGVTQTPRYLIKTRGQQVTLSCSPISGHRSVSWYQQTPGQGLQFLFEYFSETQRNKGNFPGRFSGRQFSNSRSEMNVSTLELGDSALYLCASSLGTSGGQGTQYFGPGTRLLVL.